Following are 30 T cell receptor beta chains from one sample sequenced in a study of blood T cell repertoires in COVID-19. Measured with immunoSEQ multiplex PCR; TCRdb has only the in-frame clones, and not every one. The repertoire includes over 150,000 clones, over 75% of them detected once, and 0.63% sits in the top ten. The sample taken for sequencing was peripheral blood. All receptors come from a man aged 55 to 69 with COVID-19, enrolled during active disease.

As for this clone: An end of the junction differs from the germline gene, which may be a read error. This rearrangement joins TRBV20-1 to TRBJ2-3, with D hard to call. The CDR3 covers 11 residues. The germline V gene encodes CDR1 DFQATT and CDR2 SNEGSKA (reference sequence). CDR3 sequence: CSASSTDTQYF. The CDR3 DNA is TGCAGTGCATCGAGCACGGATACGCAGTATTTT.

Here the CDR3 reads CASSLPLPVGELFF. The CDR3 coding sequence is TGTGCCAGCAGTTTACCTCTACCTGTCGGGGAGCTGTTTTTT. The chain has TRBV28 and TRBJ2-2; D is undetermined. CDR3 length equals 14 residues. Trimming cost V 2 bases and J 7 bases, with 11 bases left between them. The germline V gene encodes CDR1 MDHEN and CDR2 SYDVKM.

The genes are TRBV19 and TRBJ2-7; D might be TRBD2 (6 bases). The V end was cut by 11 bases, the J end by 4 bases, with 12 bases between. The CDR3 sequence is 11 residues long. Per germline, CDR1 LNHDA and CDR2 SQIVND (reference sequence). Here the CDR3 reads CAAGGLYEQYF. The DNA of the CDR3 is TGTGCCGCCGGAGGGTTGTACGAGCAGTACTTC.

The J gene is TRBJ1-1, the V gene TRBV10-1, with D hard to call. Deletions cut 8 bases from V and 1 base from J, with 11 bases between. The CDR3 is 13 residues long. Germline CDR1 is WNHNN and CDR2 is SYGVQD (reference sequence). CDR3: CASHIRGNTEAFF. As DNA, the CDR3 is TGCGCCAGCCACATCAGAGGGAACACTGAAGCTTTCTTT.

V is TRBV27 and J is TRBJ1-1, with TRBD1 as a possible D gene (5 bases). This CDR3 spans 11 amino acids. The V end was cut by 3 bases, the J end by 11 bases, with 10 bases between. The germline V gene encodes CDR1 MNHEY and CDR2 SMNVEV (reference sequence). The CDR3 DNA sequence: TGTGCCAGCAGTTTCGCGGGGGGTGCTTTCTTT. Translated, it gives CASSFAGGAFF.

DNA of the CDR3: TGTGCCAGCAGTGAATACGGGGGTACCTACAATGAGCAGTTCTTC. Amino acids: CASSEYGGTYNEQFF. V usage is TRBV25-1 and J usage is TRBJ2-1, with D tentatively TRBD2 (6 bases). V lost 0 bases, J lost 2 bases, and 8 bases lay in between. This CDR3 spans 15 amino acids. The germline gives CDR1 MGHDK, CDR2 SYGVNS.

J is TRBJ2-7 and V is TRBV27, with 7 bases that match TRBD2. V shed 5 bases and J 6 bases; nucleotides not matched to a gene: 10. CDR3 length: 14 residues. Germline V CDR1 and CDR2: MNHEY, SMNVEV (reference sequence). The CDR3 DNA follows: TGTGCCAGCAGTCCTAAGCGGGATACGGGCGAGCAGTACTTC. Its protein is CASSPKRDTGEQYF.

The V call is TRBV12-3 or TRBV12-4, the J call TRBJ1-2; no reliable D call. With 8 bases removed from V and 5 bases from J, the gap between germline ends came to 9 bases. The CDR3 has 11 amino acids. The chain's CDR3 is CASGNGYGYTF. As DNA, the CDR3 is TGTGCCAGCGGCAACGGGTATGGCTACACCTTC.

This clone was seen more than once but under ten times. The chain uses TRBV14 and TRBJ1-4, with D possibly TRBD1 on 6 matching bases. From germline, CDR1 is SGHDN and CDR2 FVKESK. The CDR3 is 16 amino acids. V shed 1 base and J shed 5 bases, with 14 bases lying between them. The CDR3 loop is CASSQGPRGWNEKLFF. In DNA, the CDR3 is TGTGCCAGCAGCCAAGGGCCGAGGGGGTGGAATGAAAAACTGTTTTTT.

The genes are TRBV15 and TRBJ1-5; D is ambiguous. The length of the CDR3 is 13 residues. The germline V and J ends were trimmed by 9 bases and 2 bases, with 11 bases remaining between them. Germline CDR1 reads LNHNV; CDR2 reads YYDKDF (reference sequence). The CDR3 DNA follows: TGTGCCACGACGACAAGTGGCAATCAGCCCCAGCATTTT. This sequence encodes CATTTSGNQPQHF.

The chain employs TRBV11-2 and TRBJ2-5, with D possibly matching TRBD2 (5 bases). Germline lookup yields CDR1 SGHAT and CDR2 FQNNGV. The CDR3 totals 13 residues. V lost 1 base and J lost 6, with 9 bases in between. In nucleotides, the CDR3 is TGTGCCAGCAGCTTAGTGTACGGGAAGACCCAGTACTTC. It yields the protein CASSLVYGKTQYF.

The chain employs TRBV11-1 and TRBJ2-7, with 7 positions matching TRBD1. V was pared by 5 bases and J by 5 bases, with 12 bases of the junction left unmatched. The CDR3 loop spans 15 amino acids. Germline values: CDR1 SGHAT, CDR2 FQDESV (reference sequence). This CDR3 reads CASSPSDRARDEQYF. The CDR3 DNA sequence: TGTGCCAGCAGCCCATCCGACAGGGCGCGCGACGAGCAGTACTTC.

The CDR3 DNA reads as TGTGCCAGCAGCCAATCACCGGACAGATACAATGAGCAGTTCTTC. Amino acids: CASSQSPDRYNEQFF. J is TRBJ2-1 and V is TRBV7-3; D possibly corresponds to TRBD1 (6 bases). Germline V gene data show CDR1 as SGHTA and CDR2 as FQGTGA. The V gene lost 5 bases and the J gene lost 4 bases, with 15 bases spanning the gap. The CDR3 contains 15 residues.

About this clone itself: The sample has other DNA sequences that encode this CDR3 too. The chain combines TRBV5-6 with TRBJ1-1; no firm D call. This CDR3 has 14 residues. Trimming removed 0 bases at V and 4 bases at J, with 10 bases between. Germline CDR1 reads SGHDT; CDR2 reads YYEEEE. The CDR3 protein is CASSLGSGGTEAFF. The CDR3 nucleotides are TGTGCCAGCAGCTTGGGGTCAGGAGGCACTGAAGCTTTCTTT.

The V call is TRBV2, the J call TRBJ2-1; 9 bases fit TRBD2. The trim removed 6 bases at V and 7 bases at J, leaving 7 bases unmatched. The length of the CDR3 is 14 residues. Looked up from germline, CDR1 is SNHLY and CDR2 is FYNNEI. CDR3 sequence: CASSRAGGQNEQFF. The CDR3 DNA follows: TGTGCCAGCAGCAGAGCGGGGGGCCAAAATGAGCAGTTCTTC.

V is TRBV7-2 and J is TRBJ2-1; TRBD1 aligns across 7 bases. This CDR3 region has 16 residues. Per germline, CDR1 SGHTA and CDR2 FQGNSA. V dropped 1 base and J dropped 0; count of bases not matched to a gene: 3. CDR3 bases: TGTGCCAGCAGCTTAGTAGCAGGGGGCTCCTACAATGAGCAGTTCTTC. Translating it yields CASSLVAGGSYNEQFF.

This rearrangement joins TRBV13 to TRBJ2-2; 10 nucleotides line up with TRBD2. V was clipped by 4 bases and J by 7 bases; unmatched bases: 9. The CDR3 is 16 amino acids. Germline assignment: CDR1 PRHDT and CDR2 FYEKMQ (reference sequence). In DNA, the CDR3 is TGTGCCAGCAGCTCCCTCCTAGCGGGAGCGGGCGGGGAGCTGTTTTTT. Its translation is CASSSLLAGAGGELFF.

The genes are TRBV6-4 and TRBJ2-5; 10 positions match TRBD2. This CDR3 contains 15 residues. V gave up 9 bases and J gave up 5 bases; unmatched junction bases: 12. In germline, CDR1 is MRHNA, CDR2 SNTAGT. The CDR3 DNA follows: TGTGCCAGATCCCTACCTAGCGGGGGAGGGGAGACCCAGTACTTC. Its protein is CARSLPSGGGETQYF.

V and J are TRBV7-2 and TRBJ2-4; 7 bases are a match to TRBD1. V was pared by 5 bases and J by 1 base, with 8 bases of the junction left unmatched. Germline CDR1 is SGHTA and CDR2 is FQGNSA. The CDR3 extends over 16 amino acids. The CDR3 bases are TGTGCCAGCAGCCCCCCTTCGGACAGGGCCAAAAACATTCAGTACTTC. Translating gives CASSPPSDRAKNIQYF.

The chain recombines TRBV12-3 or TRBV12-4 with TRBJ1-5, with D perhaps TRBD1 (6 bases). V lost 5 bases, J lost 6 bases, and 8 bases lay in between. The CDR3 has 12 amino acids. The CDR3 reads CASSPGVQPQHF. For the CDR3, the DNA is TGTGCCAGCAGTCCAGGGGTTCAGCCCCAGCATTTT.

The chain couples TRBV7-3 to TRBJ1-6; D gene uncertain. The CDR3 length is 15 residues. V was pared by 6 bases and J by 3 bases, with 12 bases between. The germline gives CDR1 SGHTA, CDR2 FQGTGA. CDR3 sequence (DNA): TGTGCCAGCAGTGCACTGGGGAGCTATAATTCACCCCTCCACTTT. Translating gives CASSALGSYNSPLHF.

CDR3 amino acids: CASSLGGEATEAFF. Written as DNA, the CDR3 is TGTGCCAGCAGCTTAGGAGGGGAGGCCACTGAAGCTTTCTTT. This chain uses TRBV7-9 with TRBJ1-1; D possibly corresponds to TRBD1 (5 bases). V lost 1 base and J 4 bases, leaving 10 bases between the germline ends. CDR1 and CDR2 (germline): SEHNR, FQNEAQ (reference sequence). This CDR3 comprises 14 residues.

This clone has only one observation. This sequence joins TRBV18 and TRBJ1-1; D is uncertain. CDR3 size: 16 residues. The V end was cut by 1 base, the J end by 4 bases, with 16 bases between. CDR1 and CDR2 (germline): KGHSH, LQKENI. CDR3 loop: CASSPQPKSTGTEAFF. For the CDR3, the DNA is TGTGCCAGCTCACCACAACCGAAAAGTACGGGCACTGAAGCTTTCTTT.

The chain joins TRBV28 to TRBJ2-2, with 9 bases lining up with TRBD1. V shed 7 bases, J shed 2 bases, and the junction held 5 bases outside the gene matches. This CDR3 spans 15 amino acids. Germline lookup yields CDR1 MDHEN and CDR2 SYDVKM. CDR3 coding DNA: TGTGCCAGCAAAGTGACAGGGGGAAACACCGGGGAGCTGTTTTTT. This gives the protein CASKVTGGNTGELFF.

The rearrangement uses TRBV7-2 and TRBJ2-1, with TRBD1 matching over 8 bases. V was pared by 5 bases and J by 5 bases, with 8 bases of the junction left unmatched. The CDR3 covers 15 residues. In germline, CDR1 is SGHTA, CDR2 FQGNSA. CDR3 DNA sequence: TGTGCCAGCAGCGTTGTCAGGGGGCTGGACAATGAGCAGTTCTTC. Its protein is CASSVVRGLDNEQFF.

Written as DNA, the CDR3 is TGCAGCGTTGTGGGACAGACAAATTTTGAAGCTTTCTTT. The encoded protein is CSVVGQTNFEAFF. The chain combines TRBV29-1 with TRBJ1-1; 7 bases line up with TRBD1. The CDR3 sequence is 13 residues long. CDR1 and CDR2 from the germline V gene are SQVTM and ANQGSEA. The V gene end was trimmed by 4 bases and the J gene end by 7 bases; junction bases not matched to a gene: 9.

The count of this clone is one. This chain links TRBV10-3 with TRBJ1-2; D call uncertain. Trimming cost V 0 bases and J 3 bases, with 8 bases left between them. Germline values: CDR1 ENHRY, CDR2 SYGVKD. CDR3 length: 14 residues. The CDR3 reads CAISESFQDYGYTF. In DNA, the CDR3 is TGTGCCATCAGTGAGTCTTTCCAGGACTATGGCTACACCTTC.

The V call is TRBV25-1, the J call TRBJ2-5; 9 bases are a match to TRBD2. CDR1 is MGHDK, CDR2 SYGVNS, per germline. The trim removed 1 base at V and 5 bases at J, leaving 11 bases unmatched. The CDR3 covers 17 residues. The DNA of the CDR3 is TGTGCCAGCAGTGAATTTGATAGCGGGAGAGGGTTTGAGACCCAGTACTTC. This codes for CASSEFDSGRGFETQYF.

The V and J genes are TRBV12-3 or TRBV12-4 and TRBJ2-5; maybe TRBD1 (7 bases). The V gene lost 2 bases and the J gene lost 7 bases, with 11 bases spanning the gap. CDR3 length: 13 amino acids. CDR3 sequence (DNA): TGTGCCAGCAGTTTAAGGCAGGGGGGGACCCAGTACTTC. Its protein product is CASSLRQGGTQYF.

J is TRBJ2-1 and V is TRBV6-5; 11 bases are shared with TRBD2. Looked up from germline, CDR1 is MNHEY and CDR2 is SVGAGI. This CDR3 spans 15 amino acids. Trimming removed 2 bases from V and 8 bases from J; junction bases left unmatched: 5. CDR3 sequence (DNA): TGTGCCAGCAGTTACATAGCGGGAGGGCCCTATGAGCAGTTCTTC. Translating gives CASSYIAGGPYEQFF.